This record looks at one T cell receptor (beta chain) sequence and its context. The data were taken from a study of blood T cell repertoires in COVID-19. From germline, CDR1 is MNHEY and CDR2 SMNVEV (reference sequence). V was pared by 5 bases and J by 6 bases, with 8 bases of the junction left unmatched. CDR3 length equals 16 residues. This table comes from immunoSEQ multiplex PCR, and its TCRdb copy is limited to in-frame clones, with some not included. The sample holds 15,000 to 20,000 clones, 85% to 90% seen once. The TCR sequence derives from a human donor in a cohort sampled during active COVID-19. Sequencing was done on a sample of peripheral blood. J is TRBJ2-1 and V is TRBV27; TRBD1 aligns across 12 bases. The CDR3 region is CASSPGQGAIGNEQFF. In DNA form, the CDR3 reads TGTGCCAGCAGTCCGGGACAGGGGGCTATTGGCAATGAGCAGTTCTTC.